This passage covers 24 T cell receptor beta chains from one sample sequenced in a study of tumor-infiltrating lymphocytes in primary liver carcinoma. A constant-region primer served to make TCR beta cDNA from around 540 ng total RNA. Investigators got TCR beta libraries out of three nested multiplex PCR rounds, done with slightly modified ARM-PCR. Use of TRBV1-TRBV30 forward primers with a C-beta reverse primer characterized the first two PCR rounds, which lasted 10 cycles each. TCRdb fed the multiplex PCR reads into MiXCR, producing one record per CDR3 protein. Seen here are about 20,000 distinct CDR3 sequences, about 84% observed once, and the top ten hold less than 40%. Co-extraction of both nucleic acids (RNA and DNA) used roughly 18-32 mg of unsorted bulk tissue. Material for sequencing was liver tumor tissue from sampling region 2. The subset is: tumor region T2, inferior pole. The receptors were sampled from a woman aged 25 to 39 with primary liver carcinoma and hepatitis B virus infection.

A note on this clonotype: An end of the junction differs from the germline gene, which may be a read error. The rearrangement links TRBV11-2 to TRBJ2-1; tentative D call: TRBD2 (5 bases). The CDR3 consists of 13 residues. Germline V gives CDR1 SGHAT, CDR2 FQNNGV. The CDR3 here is CVSSLGRGFEQFF. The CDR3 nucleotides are TGTGTCAGCAGCTTAGGGCGCGGGTTTGAGCAGTTCTTC.

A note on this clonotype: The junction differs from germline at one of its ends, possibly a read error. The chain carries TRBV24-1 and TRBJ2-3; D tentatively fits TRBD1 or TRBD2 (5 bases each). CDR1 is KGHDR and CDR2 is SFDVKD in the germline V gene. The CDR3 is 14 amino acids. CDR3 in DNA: TGTGCCACAAGTGGTGCTATCGGGACGGTCACGCAGTATTTT. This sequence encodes CATSGAIGTVTQYF.

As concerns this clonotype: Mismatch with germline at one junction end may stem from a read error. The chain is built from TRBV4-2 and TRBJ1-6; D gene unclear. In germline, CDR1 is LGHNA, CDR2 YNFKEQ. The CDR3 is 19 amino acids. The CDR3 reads CAGSQLTAEPPRGNSPLHF. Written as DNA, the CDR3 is TGTGCCGGCAGCCAACTCACCGCGGAACCCCCTCGAGGGAATTCACCCCTCCACTTT.

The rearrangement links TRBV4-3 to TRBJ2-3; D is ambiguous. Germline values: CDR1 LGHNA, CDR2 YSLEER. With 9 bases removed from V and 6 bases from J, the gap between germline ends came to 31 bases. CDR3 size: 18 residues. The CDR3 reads CASNQSVWLGNPDDTQYF. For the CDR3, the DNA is TGCGCCAGTAACCAGTCTGTCTGGCTGGGTAATCCCGATGATACGCAGTATTTT.

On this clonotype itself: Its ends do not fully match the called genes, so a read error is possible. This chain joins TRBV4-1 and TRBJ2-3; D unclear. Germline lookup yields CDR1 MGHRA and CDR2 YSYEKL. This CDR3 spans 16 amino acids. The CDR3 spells CARSQDVGRSTDMQYF. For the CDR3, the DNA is TGCGCCAGGAGCCAAGATGTTGGCAGGAGCACAGATATGCAGTATTTT.

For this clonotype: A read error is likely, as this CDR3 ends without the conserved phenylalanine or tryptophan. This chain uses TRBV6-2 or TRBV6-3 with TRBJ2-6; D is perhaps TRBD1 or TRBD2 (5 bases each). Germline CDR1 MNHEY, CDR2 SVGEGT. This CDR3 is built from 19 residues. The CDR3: CASQDPPAGGYGGANVLTL. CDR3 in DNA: TGTGCCAGCCAAGACCCCCCAGCTGGAGGTTATGGTGGGGCCAATGTCCTGACTCTC.

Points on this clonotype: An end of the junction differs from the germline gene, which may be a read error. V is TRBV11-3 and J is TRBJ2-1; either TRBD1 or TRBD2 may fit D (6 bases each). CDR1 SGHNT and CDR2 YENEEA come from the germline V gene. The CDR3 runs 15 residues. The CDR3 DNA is TGTACCAGCAGCCGACTAGAGGGGGGAGCGTATGAGCAGTTCTTC. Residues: CTSSRLEGGAYEQFF.

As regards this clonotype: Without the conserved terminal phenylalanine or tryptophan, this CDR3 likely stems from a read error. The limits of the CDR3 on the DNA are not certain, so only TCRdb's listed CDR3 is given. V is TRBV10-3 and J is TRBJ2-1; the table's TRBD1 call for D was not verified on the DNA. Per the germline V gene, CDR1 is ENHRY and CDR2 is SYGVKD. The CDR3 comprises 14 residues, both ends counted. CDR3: CASSPTATRDEHFL.

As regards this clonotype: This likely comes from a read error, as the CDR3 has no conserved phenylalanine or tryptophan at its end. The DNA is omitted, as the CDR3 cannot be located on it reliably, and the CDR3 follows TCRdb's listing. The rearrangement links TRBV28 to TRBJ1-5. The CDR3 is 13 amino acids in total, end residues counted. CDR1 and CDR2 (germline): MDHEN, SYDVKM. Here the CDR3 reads CASREVPNQPQHL.

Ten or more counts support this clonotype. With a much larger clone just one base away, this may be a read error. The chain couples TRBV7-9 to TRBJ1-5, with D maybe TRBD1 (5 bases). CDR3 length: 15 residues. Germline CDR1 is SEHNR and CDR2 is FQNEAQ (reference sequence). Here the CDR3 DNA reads TGTGCCAGCAGCTTGACGATCGGGAGGGGTCAGTCCCAGCATTTT. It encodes CASSLTIGRGQSQHF.

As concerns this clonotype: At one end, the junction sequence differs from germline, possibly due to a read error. The CDR3: CASSPFTGGRSNQPERF. As DNA, the CDR3 is TGTGCCAGCAGTCCGTTCACGGGAGGACGCTCCAACCAGCCCGAGCGTTTT. The chain has TRBV28 and TRBJ1-5; D uncertain. This CDR3 has 17 residues. The germline V gene has CDR1 MDHEN and CDR2 SYDVKM.

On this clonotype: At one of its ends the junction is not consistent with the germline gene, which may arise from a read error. As DNA, the CDR3 is TGTGCCAGCCCTCAGGGGGGGGGTGGAGGCAACATCTTC. Residues: CASPQGGGGGNIF. The chain links TRBV11-2 to TRBJ1-2; 7 bases are a match to TRBD1. Germline CDR1 and CDR2: SGHAT and FQNNGV. The CDR3 is 13 amino acids.

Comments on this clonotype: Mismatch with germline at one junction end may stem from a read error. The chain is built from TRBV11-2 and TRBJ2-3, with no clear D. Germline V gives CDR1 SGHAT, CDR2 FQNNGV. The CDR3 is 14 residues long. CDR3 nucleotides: TGTACCAGTAGCTTAGCTTATAGCACAGATGCGCAGTATTTT. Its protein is CTSSLAYSTDAQYF.

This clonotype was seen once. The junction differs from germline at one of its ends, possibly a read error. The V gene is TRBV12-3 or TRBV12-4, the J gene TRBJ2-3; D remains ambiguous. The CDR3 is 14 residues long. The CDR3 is CASRTGRATDTQSF. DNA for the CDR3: TGTGCCAGCAGAACGGGTAGGGCAACAGATACGCAGAGTTTT.

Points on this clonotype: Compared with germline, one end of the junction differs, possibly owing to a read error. The CDR3 region is CASSQWIQLALGNAIYF. The CDR3 nucleotides read TGTGCCAGCAGCCAATGGATCCAACTCGCCCTTGGAAACGCCATATATTTT. The rearrangement joins TRBV14 to TRBJ1-3; no definite D call. From germline, CDR1 is SGHDN and CDR2 FVKESK. The CDR3 spans 17 residues.

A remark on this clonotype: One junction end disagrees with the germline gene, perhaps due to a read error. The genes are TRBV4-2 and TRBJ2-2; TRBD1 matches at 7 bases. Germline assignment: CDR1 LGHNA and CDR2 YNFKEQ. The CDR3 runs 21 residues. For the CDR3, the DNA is TGTGCCAGCAGCCAAGTATTTCTAGGACAGGAGCCGACAAAGAACACCGGGGAGCTGCTTTTT. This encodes CASSQVFLGQEPTKNTGELLF.

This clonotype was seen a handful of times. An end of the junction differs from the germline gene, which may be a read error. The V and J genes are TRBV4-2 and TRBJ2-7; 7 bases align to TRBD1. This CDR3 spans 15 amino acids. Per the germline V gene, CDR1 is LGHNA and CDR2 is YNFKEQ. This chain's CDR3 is CASSQDWTGSYELYF. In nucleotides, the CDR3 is TGTGCCAGCAGCCAAGACTGGACAGGATCTTACGAGCTGTACTTC.

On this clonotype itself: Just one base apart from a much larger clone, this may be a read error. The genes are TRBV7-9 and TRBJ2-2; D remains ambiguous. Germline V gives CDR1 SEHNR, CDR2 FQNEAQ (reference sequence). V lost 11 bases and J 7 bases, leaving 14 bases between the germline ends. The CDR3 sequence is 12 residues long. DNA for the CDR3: TGTGCCCACAGCCCAAGTGTCGGGGAGCTGTTTTTT. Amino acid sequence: CAHSPSVGELFF.

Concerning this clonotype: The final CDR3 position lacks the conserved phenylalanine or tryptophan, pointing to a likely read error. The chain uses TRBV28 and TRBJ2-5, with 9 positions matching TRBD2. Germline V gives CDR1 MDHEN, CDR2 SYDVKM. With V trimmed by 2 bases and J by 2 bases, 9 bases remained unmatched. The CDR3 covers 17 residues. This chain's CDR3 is CASSLPKDSGGQETQYY. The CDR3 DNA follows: TGTGCCAGCAGTTTACCGAAAGATAGCGGGGGTCAAGAGACCCAGTACTAC.

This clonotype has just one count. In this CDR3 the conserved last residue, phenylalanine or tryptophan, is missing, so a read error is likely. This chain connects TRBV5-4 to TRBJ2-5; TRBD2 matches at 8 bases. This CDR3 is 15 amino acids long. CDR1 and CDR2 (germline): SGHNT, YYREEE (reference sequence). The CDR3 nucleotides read TGTGCCAGGAGCTTGGGAACTAGCGGACAAGAGACCCAGTACCTC. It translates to CARSLGTSGQETQYL.

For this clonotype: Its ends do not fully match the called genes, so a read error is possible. CDR3 sequence: CVSVQSGTQGYEEYF. As DNA, the CDR3 is TGTGTCAGCGTACAATCCGGTACGCAGGGTTACGAGGAGTACTTC. V and J are TRBV12-3 or TRBV12-4 and TRBJ2-7; maybe TRBD1 (5 bases). The CDR3 loop spans 15 amino acids.

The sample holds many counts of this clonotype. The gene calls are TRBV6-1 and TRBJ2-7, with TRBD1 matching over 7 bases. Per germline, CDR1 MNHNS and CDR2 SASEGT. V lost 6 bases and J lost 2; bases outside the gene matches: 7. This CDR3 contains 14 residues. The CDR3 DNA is TGTGCCAGCAGGGAACCGGGACAGACCTACGAGCAGTACTTC. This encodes CASREPGQTYEQYF.

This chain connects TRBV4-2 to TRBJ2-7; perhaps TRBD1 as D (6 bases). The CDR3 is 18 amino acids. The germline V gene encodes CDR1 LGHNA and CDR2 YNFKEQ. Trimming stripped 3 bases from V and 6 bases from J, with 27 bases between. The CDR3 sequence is CASSQEHLGQWRPREQYF. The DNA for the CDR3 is TGTGCCAGCAGCCAGGAACACCTAGGACAGTGGAGGCCGCGCGAGCAGTACTTC.

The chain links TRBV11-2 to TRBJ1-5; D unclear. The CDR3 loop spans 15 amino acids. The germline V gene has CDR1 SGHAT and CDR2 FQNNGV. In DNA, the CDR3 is TGTGTCAGTAGTTTAGAGCCCTCCCCGTTTCAGCCCCAGCATTTT. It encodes CVSSLEPSPFQPQHF.